One sample yielded the 3 T cell receptor beta chains listed below, sequenced in a study of T cells in tuberculosis. Profiling relied on immunoSEQ multiplex PCR, and the TCRdb table lists in-frame clones only, not all of them. The sample lists about 30,000 clones; 92% were seen once. Noted time point: new active TB diagnosis, blood taken before or within 7 days of starting treatment. Sequencing used PBMCs, obtained at tuberculosis diagnosis. These receptors originate from an adult with tuberculosis.

The chain carries TRBV5-4 and TRBJ2-5; 10 bases are shared with TRBD2. This CDR3 spans 15 amino acids. V was pared by 4 bases and J by 1 base, with 4 bases of the junction left unmatched. Looked up from germline, CDR1 is SGHNT and CDR2 is YYREEE (reference sequence). CDR3 coding DNA: TGTGCCAGCAGCCCGAGGACTAGCGGCCAAGAGACCCAGTACTTC. Protein: CASSPRTSGQETQYF.

This clone was seen a few times. CDR3: CASSQDLNSGMWESGELFF. CDR3 sequence (DNA): TGCGCCAGCAGCCAAGATCTGAATAGCGGGATGTGGGAGTCCGGGGAGCTGTTTTTT. This chain joins TRBV4-3 and TRBJ2-2, with 8 bases that match TRBD2. The CDR3 spans 19 residues. Germline V gene lookup returns CDR1 LGHNA and CDR2 YSLEER. V dropped 0 bases and J dropped 6; count of bases not matched to a gene: 15.

This chain connects TRBV5-4 to TRBJ1-1, with D maybe TRBD1 (5 bases). V lost 0 bases to trimming and J lost 8 bases, with 11 bases between them. Germline V CDR1 and CDR2: SGHNT, YYREEE (reference sequence). This CDR3 is 13 amino acids long. CDR3 protein: CASSLDQGREAFF. The CDR3 DNA is TGTGCCAGCAGCTTGGACCAGGGCAGGGAAGCTTTCTTT.